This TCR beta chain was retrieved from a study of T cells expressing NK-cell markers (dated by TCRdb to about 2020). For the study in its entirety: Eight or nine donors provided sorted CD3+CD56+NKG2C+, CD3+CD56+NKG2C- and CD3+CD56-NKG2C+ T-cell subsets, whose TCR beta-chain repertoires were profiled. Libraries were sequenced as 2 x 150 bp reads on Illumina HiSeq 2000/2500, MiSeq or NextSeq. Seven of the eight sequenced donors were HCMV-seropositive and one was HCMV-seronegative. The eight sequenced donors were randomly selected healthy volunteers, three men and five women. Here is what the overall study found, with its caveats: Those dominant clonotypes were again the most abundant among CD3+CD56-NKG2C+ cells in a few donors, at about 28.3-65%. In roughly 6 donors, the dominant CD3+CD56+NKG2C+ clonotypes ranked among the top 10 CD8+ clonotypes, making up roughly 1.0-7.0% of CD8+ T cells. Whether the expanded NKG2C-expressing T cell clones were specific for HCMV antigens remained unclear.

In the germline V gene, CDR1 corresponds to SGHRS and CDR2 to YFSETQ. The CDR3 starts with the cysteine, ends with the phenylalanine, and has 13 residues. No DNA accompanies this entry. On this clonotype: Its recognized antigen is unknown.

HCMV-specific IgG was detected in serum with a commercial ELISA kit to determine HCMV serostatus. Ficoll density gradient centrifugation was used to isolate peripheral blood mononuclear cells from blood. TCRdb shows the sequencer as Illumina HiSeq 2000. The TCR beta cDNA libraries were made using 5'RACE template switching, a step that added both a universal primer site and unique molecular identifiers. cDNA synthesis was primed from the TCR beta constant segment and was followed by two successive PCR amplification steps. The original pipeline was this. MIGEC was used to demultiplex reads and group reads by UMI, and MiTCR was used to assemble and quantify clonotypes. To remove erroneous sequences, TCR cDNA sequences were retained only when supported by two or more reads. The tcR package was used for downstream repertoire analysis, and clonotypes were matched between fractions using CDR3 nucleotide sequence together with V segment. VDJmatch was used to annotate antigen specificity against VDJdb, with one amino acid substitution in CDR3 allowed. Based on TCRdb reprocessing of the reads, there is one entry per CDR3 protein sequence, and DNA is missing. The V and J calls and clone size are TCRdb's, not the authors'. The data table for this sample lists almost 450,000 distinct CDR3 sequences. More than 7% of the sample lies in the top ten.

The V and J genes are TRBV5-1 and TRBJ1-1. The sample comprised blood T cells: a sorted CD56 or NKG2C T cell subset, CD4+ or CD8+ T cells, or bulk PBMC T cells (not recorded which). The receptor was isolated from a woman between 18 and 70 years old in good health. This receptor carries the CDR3 CASSLRRDTEAFF.